The clone carrying this TCR beta chain was observed a handful of times. TCRdb fed the 5' RACE reads into MiXCR, producing one record per CDR3 protein. The table lists tens of thousands of distinct CDR3 sequences, roughly 24% of them singletons. In germline, CDR1 is SEHNR, CDR2 FQNEAQ (reference sequence). V was trimmed by 0 bases and J by 8 bases, leaving 7 bases between them. The CDR3 consists of 12 residues. This TCR was sampled from a female donor with breast cancer. The chain has TRBV7-9 and TRBJ1-1; D remains ambiguous. Sequencing was done on a sample of memory CD4+ T cells sorted from blood. Subset meaning: memory CD4+ T cells, CD4+CD45RO+CD25-. CDR3 amino acids: CASSLAQPEAFF. The DNA for the CDR3 is TGTGCCAGCAGCTTAGCGCAACCGGAAGCTTTCTTT.